This TCR beta chain was identified during a study of blood T cell repertoires in COVID-19. As for the study in general: Samples taken during acute and convalescent COVID-19 were collected in the United States, Italy and Spain. T cells, B-cell-depleted T cells, or PBMCs supplied cDNA or gDNA.

The CDR3 runs to 15 residues. Germline V gene data show CDR1 as MNHEY and CDR2 as SVGAGI. Trimming at V came to 6 bases and at J to 5 bases, leaving 9 bases not matched to a gene. Under the authors' procedure: Quantification of nucleated cells was approximated via reference gene primer amplification. Measured with immunoSEQ multiplex PCR; TCRdb has only the in-frame clones, and not every one. V, J and clone size reflect that table, while D and trimming were determined from the DNA. This sample has approximately 330,000 clones, with 90% found just once. Source material: peripheral blood. The sequence derives from a woman in her forties with COVID-19, enrolled during active disease. This rearrangement joins TRBV6-5 to TRBJ2-2; 7 bases line up with TRBD1. CDR3 protein: CASRKGALGTGELFF. The CDR3 nucleotides read TGTGCCAGCAGGAAGGGGGCTCTTGGGACCGGGGAGCTGTTTTTT.